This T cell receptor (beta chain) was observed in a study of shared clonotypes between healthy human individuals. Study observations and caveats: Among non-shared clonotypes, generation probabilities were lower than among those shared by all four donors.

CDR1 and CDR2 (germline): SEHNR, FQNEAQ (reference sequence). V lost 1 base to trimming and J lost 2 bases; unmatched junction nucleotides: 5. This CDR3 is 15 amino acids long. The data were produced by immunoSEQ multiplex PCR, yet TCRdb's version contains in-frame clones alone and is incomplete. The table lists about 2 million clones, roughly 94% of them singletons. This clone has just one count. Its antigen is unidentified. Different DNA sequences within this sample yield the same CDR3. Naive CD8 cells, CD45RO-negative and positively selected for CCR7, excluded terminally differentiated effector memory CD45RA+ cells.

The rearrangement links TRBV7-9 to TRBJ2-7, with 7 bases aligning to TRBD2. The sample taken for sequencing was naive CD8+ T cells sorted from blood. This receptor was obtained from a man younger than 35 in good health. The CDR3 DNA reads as TGTGCCAGCAGCTTAGGGGCTAGCGGTCCCTACGAGCAGTACTTC. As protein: CASSLGASGPYEQYF. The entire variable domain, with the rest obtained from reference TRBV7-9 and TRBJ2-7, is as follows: DTGVSQNPRHKITKRGQNVTFRCDPISEHNRLYWYRQTLGQGPEFLTYFQNEAQLEKSRLLSDRFSAERPKGSFSTLEIQRTEQGDSAMYLCASSLGASGPYEQYFGPGTRLTVT.